Sequencing of this T cell receptor (beta chain) was carried out in a study of response to subunit inactivated influenza vaccine. Findings and caveats of the study: The authors offered the suggestion that each seasonal influenza vaccination recruits few new T cells.

Concerning this clonotype itself: Its antigen remains unknown.

TCRdb re-analysed the RT-PCR reads in MiXCR, keeping a single row per CDR3 protein. The sample yields 650,000 to 800,000 distinct CDR3 sequences, around 13% seen once. This clonotype was obtained from a man aged 50 to 60 who received an inactivated influenza vaccine. The sample was PBMCs from blood, taken around 14 days before vaccination.

In DNA, the CDR3 is TGCAGCGTTGTTTCAACGGGAGGGCCGGGAAATGAGCAGTTCTTC. Protein product: CSVVSTGGPGNEQFF. The rearrangement links TRBV29-1 to TRBJ2-1; 8 positions agree with TRBD2. Germline V gene lookup returns CDR1 SQVTM and CDR2 ANQGSEA. The junction had 12 bases not matched to a gene; V was cut back by 4 bases and J by 7 bases. CDR3 length: 15 residues.